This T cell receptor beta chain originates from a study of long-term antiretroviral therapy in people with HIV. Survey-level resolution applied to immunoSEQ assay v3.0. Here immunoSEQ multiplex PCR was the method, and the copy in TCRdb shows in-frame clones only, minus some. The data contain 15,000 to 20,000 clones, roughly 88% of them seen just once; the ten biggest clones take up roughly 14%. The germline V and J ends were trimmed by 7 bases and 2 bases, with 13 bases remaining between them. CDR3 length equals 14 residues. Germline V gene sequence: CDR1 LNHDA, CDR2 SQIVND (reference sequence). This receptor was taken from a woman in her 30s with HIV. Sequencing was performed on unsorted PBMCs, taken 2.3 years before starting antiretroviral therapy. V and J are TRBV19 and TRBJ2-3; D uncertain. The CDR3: CASTSATDTDTQYF. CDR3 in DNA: TGTGCCAGTACCTCAGCGACGGACACAGATACGCAGTATTTT.